This is a list of T cell receptor beta chains from one sample in a study of cytomegalovirus exposure and HLA in healthy donors. Measured with immunoSEQ multiplex PCR; TCRdb has only the in-frame clones, and not every one. The sample lists roughly 70,000 clones; roughly 72% were seen once. Sequenced: PBMCs. Every receptor here comes from a man aged 50-59 years in good health and CMV-seronegative. The CDR3 runs from the conserved cysteine through the conserved F or W. The order of the fields is clone size, D gene, J gene, V gene, CDR3 DNA, CDR3 protein. A D gene is named only where the DNA matches it firmly. Clone size is given for some rows only: seen once, a few or many times, or a class if the clone is expanded.

abundance: many
d_gene: TRBD1
j_gene: TRBJ1-1
v_gene: TRBV7-8
CDR3nt: TGTGCCAGCAGCTTAACACAGGGGTTTAGGACTGAAGCTTTCTTT
CDR3aa: CASSLTQGFRTEAFF

abundance: NA
d_gene: NA
j_gene: TRBJ1-4
v_gene: TRBV18
CDR3nt: TGTGCCAGCTCACCCATGCAGGGGAATGAAAAACTGTTTTTT
CDR3aa: CASSPMQGNEKLFF

abundance: NA
d_gene: TRBD2
j_gene: TRBJ2-3
v_gene: TRBV5-1
CDR3nt: TGCGCCAGCAGCATCGGCCGGGGGGTCGAAAGCACAGATACGCAGTATTTT
CDR3aa: CASSIGRGVESTDTQYF

abundance: NA
d_gene: NA
j_gene: TRBJ2-7
v_gene: TRBV5-1
CDR3nt: TGCGCCAGCAGCTTAGAGGTAGCCTACGAGCAGTACTTC
CDR3aa: CASSLEVAYEQYF

abundance: NA
d_gene: NA
j_gene: TRBJ2-7
v_gene: TRBV28
CDR3nt: TGTGCCAGCGCCAGGGCATTTGGCTACGAGCAGTACTTC
CDR3aa: CASARAFGYEQYF

abundance: NA
d_gene: TRBD2
j_gene: TRBJ2-7
v_gene: TRBV29-1
CDR3nt: TGCAGCGTTAGCCCTAAAGCTGGACTAGCGGGAGGGCAGCAGTACTTC
CDR3aa: CSVSPKAGLAGGQQYF

abundance: NA
d_gene: TRBD1
j_gene: TRBJ1-1
v_gene: TRBV19
CDR3nt: TGTGCCAGTAGTATCACAGGGGCGAACACTGAAGCTTTCTTT
CDR3aa: CASSITGANTEAFF

abundance: NA
d_gene: NA
j_gene: TRBJ1-1
v_gene: TRBV6-4
CDR3nt: TGTGCCAGCAGTGACAGCGTCGGGACTGAAGCTTTCTTT
CDR3aa: CASSDSVGTEAFF

abundance: NA
d_gene: TRBD2
j_gene: TRBJ2-5
v_gene: TRBV7-2
CDR3nt: TGTGCCAGCAGCTTAGCGGTAACTAGCGGTTCCCGGGAGACCCAGTACTTC
CDR3aa: CASSLAVTSGSRETQYF

abundance: NA
d_gene: NA
j_gene: TRBJ1-6
v_gene: TRBV6-4
CDR3nt: TGTGCCAGCAGCACAGGGACCTATAATTCACCCCTCCACTTT
CDR3aa: CASSTGTYNSPLHF

abundance: NA
d_gene: TRBD2
j_gene: TRBJ2-1
v_gene: TRBV5-1
CDR3nt: TGCGCCAGCAGCTTGGAAGCGGGGGGGGAGCAGTTCTTC
CDR3aa: CASSLEAGGEQFF

abundance: few
d_gene: TRBD1
j_gene: TRBJ1-5
v_gene: TRBV4-2
CDR3nt: TGTGCCAGCAGCCCGACAGGGGCCCTTGATGGCAATCAGCCCCAGCATTTT
CDR3aa: CASSPTGALDGNQPQHF

abundance: NA
d_gene: NA
j_gene: TRBJ1-3
v_gene: TRBV10-3
CDR3nt: TGTGCCGCACACGGGGTAGGGCCTGGAAACACCATATATTTT
CDR3aa: CAAHGVGPGNTIYF

abundance: NA
d_gene: NA
j_gene: TRBJ2-3
v_gene: TRBV2
CDR3nt: TGTGCCAGCACCGGAACGGGTCTCGGCGGAGATACGCAGTATTTT
CDR3aa: CASTGTGLGGDTQYF

abundance: NA
d_gene: NA
j_gene: TRBJ2-1
v_gene: TRBV6-5
CDR3nt: TGTGCCAGCAGTTCCGGGAGTTCCTCCTACAATGAGCAGTTCTTC
CDR3aa: CASSSGSSSYNEQFF

abundance: NA
d_gene: TRBD1
j_gene: TRBJ1-2
v_gene: TRBV30
CDR3nt: TGTGCCTGGAGTGTACAAGGGACAGGGTATAACTATGGCTACACCTTC
CDR3aa: CAWSVQGTGYNYGYTF